This T cell receptor (beta chain) was sequenced during a study of blood T cell repertoires in COVID-19. Study context: The United States, Italy and Spain supplied acute and convalescent COVID-19 samples.

This table comes from immunoSEQ multiplex PCR, and its TCRdb copy is limited to in-frame clones, with some not included. The sample consists of about 74,000 clones, roughly nine tenths of them appearing once. This clone was detected once. The CDR3 is 11 residues long. The V end was cut by 3 bases, the J end by 5 bases, with 8 bases between. Germline V gene data show CDR1 as DFQATT and CDR2 as SNEGSKA (reference sequence). The TCR comes from a human donor in a cohort sampled during active COVID-19. The sequencing sample was made of peripheral blood. This chain links TRBV20-1 with TRBJ2-7, with D perhaps TRBD2 (6 bases). This chain's CDR3 is CSARGGHEQYF. The CDR3 nucleotides read TGCAGTGCTAGGGGGGGACACGAGCAGTACTTC.